Below, 17 T cell receptor beta chains from the same sample are listed, as sequenced in a study of T cells in Graves' hyperthyroidism and ophthalmopathy. Template material for amplifying TCR beta CDR3 regions consisted of RNA transcripts. The HTBI primer set drove a first-round RT-PCR of the TCR CDR3. TCRdb recomputed calls from the multiplex PCR reads with MiXCR, one row per CDR3 protein. The sample has around 690,000 distinct CDR3 sequences, roughly 17% seen once. Sequenced material: blood. The receptor set was obtained from a man between 45 and 60 years old with Graves' hyperthyroidism.

This clonotype was seen only once. The chain uses TRBV6-5 and TRBJ2-7; tentative D call: TRBD2 (5 bases). Trimming took 0 bases from V and 4 from J, leaving 25 bases between them. The CDR3 runs 19 residues. The germline CDR1 and CDR2 sequences are MNHEY and SVGAGI. The CDR3 reads CASSYSKRELLQHGYEQYF. The CDR3 region has the DNA TGTGCCAGCAGTTACTCGAAAAGGGAGCTTTTACAGCATGGGTACGAGCAGTACTTC.

This clonotype was counted ten times or more. V is TRBV28 and J is TRBJ2-1, with TRBD1 matching over 11 bases. V shed 3 bases and J 5 bases; nucleotides not matched to a gene: 3. From germline, CDR1 is MDHEN and CDR2 SYDVKM. The CDR3 consists of 15 residues. DNA for the CDR3: TGTGCCAGCAGTTTCGGGACAGGGGGGAACAATGAGCAGTTCTTC. The encoded protein is CASSFGTGGNNEQFF.

With respect to this clonotype: This may arise from a read error, as a much more abundant clone is one base away. The chain couples TRBV6-2 or TRBV6-3 to TRBJ2-5, with TRBD2 as a possible D gene (6 bases). This CDR3 has 12 residues. V was clipped by 6 bases and J by 5 bases, with 10 bases between them. CDR1 MNHEY and CDR2 SVGEGT come from the germline V gene. CDR3 sequence (DNA): TGTGCCAGCAGCCGGGACTTTGAGACCCAGTACTTC. Its translation is CASSRDFETQYF.

In its sample, this clonotype was seen many times. The chain carries TRBV11-2 and TRBJ2-5, with 12 positions matching TRBD1. The CDR3 has 16 residues. The ends lost 0 bases at V and 6 bases at J; junction bases unmatched: 5. Germline V gene lookup returns CDR1 SGHAT and CDR2 FQNNGV. Here the CDR3 reads CASSLDQGTGGKTQYF. CDR3 DNA sequence: TGTGCCAGCAGCTTAGATCAGGGGACAGGGGGCAAGACCCAGTACTTC.

This clonotype was observed many times. The chain employs TRBV2 and TRBJ2-1; 9 bases agree with TRBD1. The CDR3 has 14 amino acids. In germline, CDR1 is SNHLY, CDR2 FYNNEI. V trimming: 7 bases; J trimming: 6 bases; junction bases outside the gene matches: 7. The CDR3, as DNA: TGTGCCAGCATCGGGACAGGGAATGTCAATGAGCAGTTCTTC. It codes for CASIGTGNVNEQFF. Full variable domain (rest looked up from reference TRBV2 and TRBJ2-1): EPEVTQTPSHQVTQMGQEVILRCVPISNHLYFYWYRQILGQKVEFLVSFYNNEISEKSEIFDDQFSVERPDGSNFTLKIRSTKLEDSAMYFCASIGTGNVNEQFFGPGTRLTVL.

This clonotype was seen many times. This rearrangement joins TRBV6-1 to TRBJ1-1; a weak D match, TRBD1 (6 bases). The ends were cut back, 5 bases at V and 6 bases at J, with 13 bases in the middle. CDR1 MNHNS and CDR2 SASEGT come from the germline V gene. The CDR3 covers 13 residues. DNA of the CDR3: TGTGCCAGCAGTTACAGCGGGGGCCCTGAAGCTTTCTTT. This encodes CASSYSGGPEAFF.

This clonotype has more than one count but fewer than ten. The V call is TRBV7-9, the J call TRBJ2-1; TRBD2 is a possible D gene (7 bases). The CDR3 contains 16 residues. Germline CDR1 SEHNR, CDR2 FQNEAQ (reference sequence). V lost 0 bases to trimming and J lost 0 bases, with 9 bases between them. DNA of the CDR3: TGTGCCAGCAGCTTAGCTGGGGGGGCCTCCTACAATGAGCAGTTCTTC. Its protein product is CASSLAGGASYNEQFF.

This clonotype showed up just once. The chain is built from TRBV11-2 and TRBJ1-1; D ambiguous. The CDR3 is 15 amino acids. The V and J ends lost 5 bases and 0 bases respectively, with 13 bases between them. Germline V CDR1 and CDR2: SGHAT, FQNNGV. The CDR3 region is CASSPVGDMNTEAFF. The CDR3 DNA sequence: TGTGCCAGCAGCCCCGTGGGAGACATGAACACTGAAGCTTTCTTT.

This clonotype was detected only once. V is TRBV6-2 or TRBV6-3 and J is TRBJ2-7; TRBD1 matches 10 bases. The CDR3 spans 13 residues. Trimming removed 8 bases from V and 2 bases from J; junction bases left unmatched: 3. Germline V lookup: CDR1 MNHEY, CDR2 SVGEGT. The CDR3 nucleotides are TGTGCCAGCGGTGACAGGGGGCCCTACGAGCAGTACTTC. This encodes CASGDRGPYEQYF.

This clonotype was counted many times. This chain joins TRBV19 and TRBJ2-7; TRBD1 matches 10 bases. Germline trimming cut 1 base from V and 7 bases from J; bases unmatched to any gene: 10. CDR3 length equals 16 residues. Germline V CDR1 and CDR2: LNHDA, SQIVND (reference sequence). The DNA of the CDR3 is TGTGCCAGTAGTATAGTTGACAGGGGGCCTACGGGAGAGCAGTACTTC. It is translated as CASSIVDRGPTGEQYF.

The chain carries TRBV7-8 and TRBJ1-1; D gene uncertain. CDR1 is SGHVS and CDR2 is FQNEAQ in the germline V gene. There are 14 residues in the CDR3. Trimming stripped 1 base from V and 1 base from J, with 7 bases between. Written as DNA, the CDR3 is TGTGCCAGCAGCTTAGTCTTCGGGAACACTGAAGCTTTCTTT. The encoded protein is CASSLVFGNTEAFF.

V gene TRBV7-6 combines with J gene TRBJ2-5; a possible D gene is TRBD2 (6 bases). Trimming removed 2 bases from V and 0 bases from J, with 10 bases in between. The CDR3 totals 15 residues. CDR1 is SGHVS and CDR2 is FNYEAQ in the germline V gene. CDR3: CASSLFWGDQETQYF. In nucleotides, the CDR3 is TGTGCCAGCAGCTTATTTTGGGGGGACCAAGAGACCCAGTACTTC.

On this clonotype: The junction departs from germline at one end; a sequencing error may be responsible. The chain joins TRBV9 to TRBJ2-3; 7 bases agree with TRBD2. Per the germline V gene, CDR1 is SGDLS and CDR2 is YYNGEE. CDR3 length: 14 residues. The chain's CDR3 is CVSSDSGSTDTQYF. The CDR3 nucleotides are TGTGTCAGCAGCGATAGCGGGAGCACAGATACGCAGTATTTT.

The chain couples TRBV7-9 to TRBJ2-7; 9 bases are shared with TRBD2. The trim removed 1 base at V and 6 bases at J, leaving 4 bases unmatched. Germline loops: CDR1 SEHNR, CDR2 FQNEAQ (reference sequence). The CDR3 sequence is 14 residues long. CDR3 nucleotide sequence: TGTGCCAGCAGCTTAGGGACTAGCGTTTTCGAGCAGTACTTC. This sequence encodes CASSLGTSVFEQYF.

This clonotype occurred a few times. The chain has TRBV15 and TRBJ2-1; D is possibly TRBD1 or TRBD2 (5 bases each). This CDR3 is built from 14 residues. The ends were cut back, 1 base at V and 4 bases at J, with 8 bases in the middle. Germline CDR1 reads LNHNV; CDR2 reads YYDKDF (reference sequence). In DNA form, the CDR3 reads TGTGCCACCAGCAGAGTCGAGGGGTACAATGAGCAGTTCTTC. Encoded protein: CATSRVEGYNEQFF.

In this sample, this clonotype turned up many times. This chain uses TRBV19 with TRBJ1-1; D may be TRBD1 (5 bases). This CDR3 spans 17 amino acids. V lost 7 bases to trimming and J lost 4 bases, with 25 bases between them. Germline values: CDR1 LNHDA, CDR2 SQIVND (reference sequence). The CDR3 coding sequence is TGTGCCAGTACCACTGGGGTCCGCAGGGTATTGGGCACTGAAGCTTTCTTT. Translating it yields CASTTGVRRVLGTEAFF.

There are many counts of this clonotype. V and J are TRBV2 and TRBJ1-2; D unresolved. The germline V gene has CDR1 SNHLY and CDR2 FYNNEI. The CDR3 has 15 residues. Trimming pared 7 bases from V and 8 bases from J, leaving 23 bases between. CDR3 nucleotide sequence: TGTGCCAGCACCCCCGACCTCGCCCGGGGTATCGGCTACACCTTC. The encoded protein is CASTPDLARGIGYTF.